This T cell receptor (beta chain) is drawn from a study of HIV-infected patients and healthy controls. Turning to the study itself: The CD4:CD8 ratio increased slightly in early therapy, but CD8 counts showed no consistent change. Findings and limits, study-wide: HIV-infected patients and controls differed significantly in mean usage of eight alpha and eight beta V genes. No HLA typing of donors was done in this study. During therapy, HIV-associated CDR3s fell significantly in frequency, while CMV-associated CDR3s did not change significantly.

Details on this clonotype: Its antigen is as yet unknown.

Alpha and beta constant-region primers primed reverse transcription of around 500 ng RNA. Each of the alpha and beta chains got its own library through chain-specific third strand synthesis with indices. TCRdb recomputed calls from the 5' RACE reads with MiXCR, one row per CDR3 protein. This sample yields 6,600 or so distinct CDR3 sequences, of which 11% are seen a single time; more than 20% belongs to the top ten. All unsorted peripheral T cells were captured because whole blood was used without fractionation. The sequenced sample was blood, obtained before antiretroviral therapy. The receptor was derived from an adult with HIV infection.

The CDR3 DNA reads as TGTGCCAGTAACAGGGGGAAGTCCAATGAGCAGTTCTTC. Translating it yields CASNRGKSNEQFF. The chain is built from TRBV19 and TRBJ2-1; 8 nucleotides agree with TRBD1. Looked up from germline, CDR1 is LNHDA and CDR2 is SQIVND (reference sequence). V lost 7 bases to trimming and J lost 6 bases; unmatched junction nucleotides: 5. The CDR3 is made up of 13 amino acids.